This T cell receptor (beta chain) was obtained from a study of cytomegalovirus exposure and HLA in healthy donors. General study results and limits: Overall, roughly 160 TCR beta chains were annotated as cytomegalovirus-associated. With high specificity and sensitivity, the classifier reportedly diagnosed cytomegalovirus status.

In regard to this clone: The target antigen is unknown.

Method: immunoSEQ multiplex PCR; TCRdb's copy keeps in-frame clones and lacks some. Of about 110,000 clones in the sample, approximately 94% were seen once. Germline CDR1 and CDR2: SGHNT and YYREEE (reference sequence). CDR3 length equals 13 residues. The V end was cut by 2 bases, the J end by 3 bases, with 8 bases between. The gene calls are TRBV5-4 and TRBJ1-1; D perhaps matches TRBD1 (6 bases). The source is a woman aged 18-30 years in good health and CMV-seronegative. Sequencing was performed on PBMCs. CDR3: CASSLGGDTEAFF. In nucleotides, the CDR3 is TGTGCCAGCAGCTTAGGGGGGGACACTGAAGCTTTCTTT.